The TCR beta chain described here comes from a study of Graves' ophthalmopathy and Graves' hyperthyroidism. This clonotype was observed a few times. Its antigen is currently unknown. For repertoire sequencing, the TCR beta CDR3 regions were amplified from RNA transcripts. A first-round RT-PCR used HTBI primers, followed by a second-round multiplex PCR. MiXCR, run by TCRdb on the multiplex PCR reads, gives a single entry per CDR3 protein. The sample carries about 740,000 distinct CDR3 sequences, roughly two fifths recorded once. The CDR3 runs to 18 residues. Trimming removed 2 bases from V and 6 bases from J; junction bases left unmatched: 16. Germline CDR1 and CDR2: SGHTA and FQGNSA. Moderate-to-severe activity, CAS ≥3, NOSPECS ≥4 and a duration under 3 months were seen in donors with ophthalmopathy. General study findings and limits: Its predictions of ophthalmopathy progression gave the model roughly 71% sensitivity and about 72% specificity.

Sequenced input: peripheral blood. This chain uses TRBV7-2 with TRBJ2-7; the match to TRBD2 covers 10 bases. The clonotype was recovered from an adult man with Graves' ophthalmopathy. CDR3 sequence: CASSLYSRFSGRSGEQYF. The CDR3 DNA follows: TGTGCCAGCAGCTTATACTCTCGGTTTAGCGGGAGGTCTGGCGAGCAGTACTTC.